This T cell receptor beta chain was identified in a study of immune cell composition in non-small cell lung cancer. Sequenced by immunoSEQ multiplex PCR; TCRdb stores in-frame clones only, minus some. Of 6,600 or so clones in the sample, 70% to 85% were seen once. Normal lung was sampled as far from the tumour as possible, at least 3 cm. V lost 3 bases and J 5 bases, leaving 17 bases between the germline ends. Germline CDR1 and CDR2: SGHRS and YFSETQ. CDR3 length equals 15 residues. This chain uses TRBV5-1 with TRBJ2-5, with D perhaps matching TRBD2 (5 bases). This TCR derives from a human donor with non-small cell lung cancer. The sequencing sample was made of non-adjacent lung tissue. In DNA form, the CDR3 reads TGCGCCAGCAGCTCCCTACCTAGCTTAGGGGAGACCCAGTACTTC. Amino acids: CASSSLPSLGETQYF.